The 31 T cell receptor beta chains below all came from one sample that was sequenced in a study of blood T cell repertoires in COVID-19. Sequencing used immunoSEQ multiplex PCR; TCRdb keeps in-frame clones, though not all of them. The sample consists of 150,000 or so clones, roughly 78% of them appearing once. Sequencing was done on a sample of peripheral blood. These receptor sequences come from a human donor with acute or convalescent COVID-19. The donor label of this sample is uncertain.

The rearrangement links TRBV7-2 to TRBJ2-2; 10 bases match TRBD2. Germline V lookup: CDR1 SGHTA, CDR2 FQGNSA. This CDR3 region has 16 residues. J lost 7 bases, V lost 4 bases, and 9 bases had no gene match. The CDR3 DNA reads TGTGCCAGCAGCTCCTTACTAGCGGGGACCGTCGGGGAGCTGTTTTTT. This codes for CASSSLLAGTVGELFF.

The sample holds many counts of this clone. V is TRBV4-2 and J is TRBJ1-2, with D possibly matching TRBD1 (6 bases). Germline V gives CDR1 LGHNA, CDR2 YNFKEQ. The V end lost 0 bases, the J end lost 4 bases, and 12 bases lay between the germline ends. The CDR3 extends over 15 amino acids. The CDR3 DNA sequence: TGTGCCAGCAGCCAAGATTACGACAGGATCTATGGCTACACCTTC. It translates to CASSQDYDRIYGYTF.

J is TRBJ2-5 and V is TRBV5-4; 8 bases fit TRBD1. This CDR3 has 13 amino acids. The junction had 6 bases not matched to a gene; V was cut back by 6 bases and J by 5 bases. Germline CDR1 is SGHNT and CDR2 is YYREEE (reference sequence). The CDR3 nucleotides read TGTGCCAGCACCCACAGGGGGTGGGAGACCCAGTACTTC. It encodes CASTHRGWETQYF.

The genes are TRBV5-6 and TRBJ1-3; 7 nucleotides match TRBD1. Germline lookup yields CDR1 SGHDT and CDR2 YYEEEE. V was clipped by 4 bases and J by 3 bases; unmatched bases: 4. The CDR3 runs to 14 residues. The CDR3 region is CASSRQGGGNTIYF. CDR3 coding DNA: TGTGCCAGCAGCCGACAGGGAGGTGGAAACACCATATATTTT.

The genes are TRBV6-1 and TRBJ1-2; D call uncertain. Trimming pared 3 bases from V and 4 bases from J, leaving 9 bases between. CDR3 size: 13 residues. Germline CDR1 is MNHNS and CDR2 is SASEGT. CDR3 DNA: TGTGCCAGCAGTGACCTAGGTAGCTATGGCTACACCTTC. Translating it yields CASSDLGSYGYTF.

The rearrangement joins TRBV5-1 to TRBJ1-1; maybe TRBD1 (5 bases). Trimming removed 6 bases at V and 1 base at J, with 13 bases between. The CDR3 extends over 14 amino acids. The germline gives CDR1 SGHRS, CDR2 YFSETQ. CDR3 sequence reads: CASTNDRTNTEAFF. CDR3 bases: TGCGCCAGCACCAATGACAGAACGAACACTGAAGCTTTCTTT.

V and J are TRBV7-2 and TRBJ1-6, with D possibly TRBD1 on 5 matching bases. The V gene's germline CDR1 is SGHTA and CDR2 FQGNSA. The CDR3 contains 12 residues. V lost 4 bases and J lost 9, with 7 bases in between. CDR3 amino acids: CASSWGGSPLHF. The DNA of the CDR3 is TGTGCCAGCAGCTGGGGGGGTTCACCCCTCCACTTT.

This chain links TRBV5-1 with TRBJ2-5; 9 bases align to TRBD1. The germline CDR1 and CDR2 sequences are SGHRS and YFSETQ. This CDR3 is built from 13 residues. Unmatched junction bases numbered 2, after V lost 5 bases and J lost 3 bases. As DNA, the CDR3 is TGCGCCAGCAGTAGGGACAGGGAAGAGACCCAGTACTTC. Protein: CASSRDREETQYF.

The V gene is TRBV4-1, the J gene TRBJ1-2; TRBD1 matches 8 bases. The CDR3 loop spans 15 amino acids. The V segment lost 2 bases and the J segment 3 bases; nucleotides outside the gene matches: 5. The germline CDR1 and CDR2 sequences are MGHRA and YSYEKL. CDR3 sequence reads: CASSQRQGTDYGYTF. The CDR3, as DNA: TGCGCCAGCAGCCAACGACAGGGGACCGACTATGGCTACACCTTC.

The chain carries TRBV5-4 and TRBJ1-1; perhaps TRBD1 as D (6 bases). Germline CDR1 and CDR2: SGHNT and YYREEE (reference sequence). The CDR3 has 16 residues. V lost 0 bases to trimming and J lost 2 bases, with 14 bases between them. The CDR3 spells CASSLEIGQLNTEAFF. The DNA of the CDR3 is TGTGCCAGCAGCTTGGAAATCGGACAGCTTAACACTGAAGCTTTCTTT.

The V call is TRBV19, the J call TRBJ1-2; 8 nucleotides match TRBD1. CDR3 size: 15 residues. V was clipped by 3 bases and J by 4 bases; unmatched bases: 7. The germline V gene has CDR1 LNHDA and CDR2 SQIVND (reference sequence). As DNA, the CDR3 is TGTGCCAGTAGTATTCAGGGGGCAATCGGCTATGGCTACACCTTC. Its protein product is CASSIQGAIGYGYTF.

This chain uses TRBV30 with TRBJ2-7, with a possible D match to TRBD1 (5 bases). V was shortened by 5 bases and J by 1 base, with 6 bases between the two germline ends. This CDR3 contains 11 residues. Germline V gives CDR1 GTSNPN, CDR2 SVGIG (reference sequence). CDR3: CAWHRSYEQYF. The DNA for the CDR3 is TGTGCCTGGCACAGGTCCTACGAGCAGTACTTC.

This sequence joins TRBV15 and TRBJ1-4; D is ambiguous. Germline assignment: CDR1 LNHNV and CDR2 YYDKDF (reference sequence). Trimming took 3 bases from V and 0 from J, leaving 8 bases between them. This CDR3 has 15 residues. The CDR3 region is CATSSNAATNEKLFF. For the CDR3, the DNA is TGTGCCACCAGCAGTAACGCGGCAACTAATGAAAAACTGTTTTTT. Supplemented by reference TRBV15 and TRBJ1-4, the full variable domain reads DAMVIQNPRYQVTQFGKPVTLSCSQTLNHNVMYWYQQKSSQAPKLLFHYYDKDFNNEADTPDNFQSRRPNTSFCFLDIRSPGLGDTAMYLCATSSNAATNEKLFFGSGTQLSVL.

This rearrangement joins TRBV10-3 to TRBJ2-1, with D possibly matching TRBD2 (7 bases). Germline CDR1 reads ENHRY; CDR2 reads SYGVKD. Trimming took off 6 bases at V and 4 bases at J, with 10 bases between the two ends. The CDR3 extends over 13 amino acids. This CDR3 is CAIRGGGYNEQFF. The CDR3 bases are TGTGCCATCAGGGGAGGGGGTTACAATGAGCAGTTCTTC.

This rearrangement joins TRBV7-2 to TRBJ1-4, with 7 bases fitting TRBD1. Germline values: CDR1 SGHTA, CDR2 FQGNSA. Trimming cost V 1 base and J 7 bases; bases outside gene matches: 3. The CDR3 contains 14 residues. The CDR3 protein is CASSLDRGAEKLFF. The CDR3 coding sequence is TGTGCCAGCAGCTTAGACAGGGGAGCTGAAAAACTGTTTTTT.

The rearrangement joins TRBV2 to TRBJ1-4, with D possibly being TRBD1 (5 bases). Germline V CDR1 and CDR2: SNHLY, FYNNEI. The germline V and J ends were trimmed by 4 bases and 0 bases, with 6 bases remaining between them. This CDR3 contains 14 residues. The CDR3 sequence is CASSVTATNEKLFF. The CDR3 DNA reads as TGTGCCAGCAGTGTGACAGCAACTAATGAAAAACTGTTTTTT.

The chain employs TRBV6-4 and TRBJ2-2; D is unresolved. V gave up 7 bases and J gave up 1 base, with 7 bases separating them. Germline V lookup: CDR1 MRHNA, CDR2 SNTAGT. The CDR3 loop spans 13 amino acids. CDR3 in amino acids: CASKPGNTGELFF. As DNA, the CDR3 is TGTGCCAGCAAACCAGGGAACACCGGGGAGCTGTTTTTT.

This sequence joins TRBV19 and TRBJ1-3; a weak D match, TRBD1 (6 bases). V was shortened by 6 bases and J by 6 bases, with 18 bases between the two germline ends. Germline V gene lookup returns CDR1 LNHDA and CDR2 SQIVND (reference sequence). The CDR3 sequence is 15 residues long. The CDR3 loop is CASRLLLTGANTIYF. Here the CDR3 DNA reads TGTGCCAGTAGACTCCTATTGACAGGAGCAAACACCATATATTTT. Using reference TRBV19 and TRBJ1-3 for the parts outside the CDR3, the full variable domain is DGGITQSPKYLFRKEGQNVTLSCEQNLNHDAMYWYRQDPGQGLRLIYYSQIVNDFQKGDIAEGYSVSREKKESFPLTVTSAQKNPTAFYLCASRLLLTGANTIYFGEGSWLTVV.

This chain connects TRBV19 to TRBJ2-5, with D perhaps matching TRBD2 (6 bases). This CDR3 spans 14 amino acids. Deletions cut 3 bases from V and 4 bases from J, with 12 bases between. Per germline, CDR1 LNHDA and CDR2 SQIVND (reference sequence). As DNA, the CDR3 is TGTGCCAGTAGTATGACTAGGGGAGGAGAGACCCAGTACTTC. Translating it yields CASSMTRGGETQYF.

The J gene is TRBJ2-7, the V gene TRBV12-3 or TRBV12-4, with no clear D. CDR3 length equals 12 residues. Trimming shortened V by 6 bases and J by 9 bases, and 15 bases separated the two germline ends. The chain's CDR3 is CASSLGPLGQYF. The CDR3 DNA follows: TGTGCCAGCAGCCTAGGCCCCCTCGGGCAGTACTTC.

The chain is built from TRBV24-1 and TRBJ1-2; no clear D. Germline values: CDR1 KGHDR, CDR2 SFDVKD. The CDR3 spans 18 residues. V gave up 6 bases and J gave up 0 bases, with 22 bases separating them. The CDR3 DNA is TGTGCCACCAGTAAAAGAGGTAAACGGCACCCTCCTAACTATGGCTACACCTTC. It translates to CATSKRGKRHPPNYGYTF.

This clone was counted once. The CDR3 DNA follows: TGTGCCAGCAGTTTTGACAGGGGCCACGAGCAGTACTTC. Protein sequence: CASSFDRGHEQYF. The chain combines TRBV6-5 with TRBJ2-7; TRBD1 matches at 8 bases. This CDR3 is 13 amino acids long. Germline V lookup: CDR1 MNHEY, CDR2 SVGAGI. V shed 4 bases, J shed 5 bases, and the junction held 4 bases outside the gene matches.

The chain uses TRBV24-1 and TRBJ2-1; D perhaps matches TRBD2 (5 bases). Germline CDR1 KGHDR, CDR2 SFDVKD. V was pared by 6 bases and J by 2 bases, with 10 bases between. The CDR3 covers 14 residues. CDR3 protein: CATSLGSPYNEQFF. CDR3 nucleotides: TGTGCCACCAGTTTGGGGAGCCCCTACAATGAGCAGTTCTTC.

The chain joins TRBV10-2 to TRBJ1-1; 8 bases are shared with TRBD1. The CDR3 extends over 12 amino acids. Germline V gene sequence: CDR1 WSHSY, CDR2 SAAADI. Trimming cost V 4 bases and J 8 bases; bases outside gene matches: 3. The CDR3 loop reads CASSGQGTEAFF. The CDR3 nucleotides are TGCGCCAGCAGTGGACAGGGGACCGAAGCTTTCTTT.

This clone appeared a single time. CDR3 nucleotide sequence: TGTGCCAGCAGCTATGGACAGGGTCGCACCTATAATTCACCCCTCCACTTT. This sequence encodes CASSYGQGRTYNSPLHF. The chain uses TRBV7-2 and TRBJ1-6; 8 nucleotides align to TRBD1. The trim removed 4 bases at V and 2 bases at J, leaving 7 bases unmatched. Germline assignment: CDR1 SGHTA and CDR2 FQGNSA. CDR3 length: 17 residues. Using reference TRBV7-2 and TRBJ1-6 for the parts outside the CDR3, the full variable domain is GAGVSQSPSNKVTEKGKDVELRCDPISGHTALYWYRQSLGQGLEFLIYFQGNSAPDKSGLPSDRFSAERTGGSVSTLTIQRTQQEDSAVYLCASSYGQGRTYNSPLHFGNGTRLTVT.

This clone was seen only once. The rearrangement uses TRBV19 and TRBJ2-3; 9 nucleotides agree with TRBD2. Germline CDR1 is LNHDA and CDR2 is SQIVND (reference sequence). Trimming cost V 1 base and J 6 bases; bases outside gene matches: 5. This CDR3 has 15 residues. The CDR3 sequence: CASSIGGTSLDTQYF. The CDR3, as DNA: TGTGCCAGTAGTATAGGGGGGACTAGCCTGGATACGCAGTATTTT. The full variable domain, with the rest looked up from reference TRBV19 and TRBJ2-3, is DGGITQSPKYLFRKEGQNVTLSCEQNLNHDAMYWYRQDPGQGLRLIYYSQIVNDFQKGDIAEGYSVSREKKESFPLTVTSAQKNPTAFYLCASSIGGTSLDTQYFGPGTRLTVL.

Concerning this clone itself: Its ends do not fully match the called genes, so a read error is possible. The chain carries TRBV27 and TRBJ2-7, with 7 positions matching TRBD2. The CDR3 loop spans 13 amino acids. Germline assignment: CDR1 MNHEY and CDR2 SMNVEV (reference sequence). CDR3 in amino acids: CASRLGGGNEQYF. CDR3 nucleotides: TGTGCCAGCCGTTTGGGGGGAGGGAACGAGCAGTACTTC.

The sample holds one count of this clone. The V call is TRBV5-1, the J call TRBJ2-7, with D tentatively TRBD2 (6 bases). The CDR3 spans 17 residues. Germline lookup yields CDR1 SGHRS and CDR2 YFSETQ. V was shortened by 4 bases and J by 0 bases, with 20 bases between the two germline ends. As DNA, the CDR3 is TGCGCCAGCAGCCTGGCCCGGCCGGGACTCAGCTCCTACGAGCAGTACTTC. As protein: CASSLARPGLSSYEQYF.

This clone was counted between two and nine times. This chain uses TRBV18 with TRBJ2-7; 7 bases are a match to TRBD2. CDR3 length: 13 amino acids. With 8 bases clipped from V and 5 bases from J, the junction kept 9 bases outside the gene matches. In germline, CDR1 is KGHSH, CDR2 LQKENI. CDR3 region: CASDGGTRDEQYF. CDR3 sequence (DNA): TGTGCCAGCGACGGGGGGACTCGGGACGAGCAGTACTTC.

The rearrangement joins TRBV6-1 to TRBJ1-6; TRBD1 agrees at 10 bases. Per the germline V gene, CDR1 is MNHNS and CDR2 is SASEGT. With V trimmed by 2 bases and J by 9 bases, 13 bases remained unmatched. CDR3 length: 18 amino acids. The CDR3 region has the DNA TGTGCCAGCAGTGAAAGGGGACAGGGGACTAATAGGATTTCACCCCTCCACTTT. It codes for CASSERGQGTNRISPLHF.

Only one count was recorded for this clone. The V call is TRBV6-5, the J call TRBJ1-1; D might be TRBD1 (6 bases). CDR3 size: 14 residues. Germline V gene sequence: CDR1 MNHEY, CDR2 SVGAGI. V was cut by 4 bases and J by 5 bases, with 14 bases left in between. The CDR3: CASSSGRGGTEAFF. The DNA for the CDR3 is TGTGCCAGCAGTTCGGGCAGGGGTGGTACTGAAGCTTTCTTT.